A single sample gave rise to the 13 T cell receptor beta chains below, sequenced in a study of beta chain features in type 1 diabetes. General observations from the study: Shorter TCRB CDR3s, moderately but significantly so, were found in Type 1 diabetes patients in all four CD4+ subsets.

What was sequenced were expressed TCRB transcripts, since all of the isolated RNA had been reverse transcribed. Profiling relied on immunoSEQ multiplex PCR, and the TCRdb table lists in-frame clones only, not all of them. The repertoire holds roughly 260,000 clones, around 21% seen once, with about 0.028% in the top ten. What these receptors recognize is not known. The material sequenced was naive CD4+ T cells from blood. Receptor source: a woman aged 40 to 50 with type 1 diabetes.

The chain carries TRBV5-1 and TRBJ2-7, with TRBD2 as a possible D gene (6 bases). V was shortened by 2 bases and J by 6 bases, with 24 bases between the two germline ends. The germline V gene encodes CDR1 SGHRS and CDR2 YFSETQ. CDR3 length equals 17 residues. The CDR3 nucleotides read TGCGCCAGCAGCTTCGGAGGGATCGGCTCTTCACCCGGCGAGCAGTACTTC. Translating it yields CASSFGGIGSSPGEQYF. Full variable domain (rest looked up from reference TRBV5-1 and TRBJ2-7): KAGVTQTPRYLIKTRGQQVTLSCSPISGHRSVSWYQQTPGQGLQFLFEYFSETQRNKGNFPGRFSGRQFSNSRSEMNVSTLELGDSALYLCASSFGGIGSSPGEQYFGPGTRLTVT.

V and J are TRBV9 and TRBJ2-5; a possible D gene is TRBD1 (5 bases). Germline-derived CDR1 and CDR2 are SGDLS and YYNGEE. The V and J ends lost 4 bases and 3 bases respectively, with 10 bases between them. The CDR3 covers 13 residues. DNA of the CDR3: TGTGCCAGCAGCTCCTTACAGGAAGAGACCCAGTACTTC. Translation gives CASSSLQEETQYF.

The rearrangement uses TRBV29-1 and TRBJ2-1, with D unclear. The CDR3 is 12 amino acids. The V gene lost 5 bases and the J gene lost 3 bases, with 8 bases spanning the gap. The germline CDR1 and CDR2 sequences are SQVTM and ANQGSEA. The CDR3 protein is CSVTPGYNEQFF. The CDR3 coding sequence is TGCAGCGTTACTCCCGGCTACAATGAGCAGTTCTTC.

DNA for the CDR3: TGTGCCAGCAGTTTGGAGACAGGGTGGGTGGATCAGCCCCAGCATTTT. Protein product: CASSLETGWVDQPQHF. The V call is TRBV28, the J call TRBJ1-5; 7 bases map to TRBD1. Per germline, CDR1 MDHEN and CDR2 SYDVKM. This CDR3 contains 16 residues. With 3 bases clipped from V and 5 bases from J, the junction kept 10 bases outside the gene matches.

This chain connects TRBV20-1 to TRBJ2-5, with D tentatively TRBD1 (5 bases). Per the germline V gene, CDR1 is DFQATT and CDR2 is SNEGSKA (reference sequence). CDR3 size: 11 residues. The V end lost 3 bases, the J end lost 5 bases, and 7 bases lay between the germline ends. In DNA, the CDR3 is TGCAGTGCTAGTGGGGCCGAGACCCAGTACTTC. Its translation is CSASGAETQYF.

The chain couples TRBV9 to TRBJ2-3; no firm D call. This CDR3 contains 12 residues. V gave up 5 bases and J gave up 4 bases, with 8 bases separating them. Per germline, CDR1 SGDLS and CDR2 YYNGEE. This CDR3 is CASSLQADTQYF. The DNA for the CDR3 is TGTGCCAGCAGTCTTCAGGCAGATACGCAGTATTTT.

This clone was observed a few times. V is TRBV18 and J is TRBJ2-1, with a weak D call TRBD1 (5 bases). Germline V CDR1 and CDR2: KGHSH, LQKENI. V was pared by 3 bases and J by 6 bases, with 12 bases between. CDR3 length equals 14 residues. CDR3 coding DNA: TGTGCCAGCTCACCGGGGCAGGGTGGCAATGAGCAGTTCTTC. Its translation: CASSPGQGGNEQFF.

This chain uses TRBV2 with TRBJ1-1, with TRBD1 matching 7 bases. Germline lookup yields CDR1 SNHLY and CDR2 FYNNEI. The CDR3 sequence is 10 residues long. Losses at the gene ends were 10 bases for V and 12 bases for J; bases not matched to a gene: 8. The CDR3 nucleotides are TGTGCCACGGGACAGAGGAATCCTTTCTTT. This sequence encodes CATGQRNPFF.

Only a few counts were recorded for this clone. This chain uses TRBV9 with TRBJ2-5, with D possibly TRBD1 on 6 matching bases. The CDR3 loop spans 13 amino acids. Trimming pared 0 bases from V and 12 bases from J, leaving 15 bases between. Looked up from germline, CDR1 is SGDLS and CDR2 is YYNGEE. In DNA, the CDR3 is TGTGCCAGCAGCGTAGCCCAGGACAGTATGAAGTACTTC. As protein: CASSVAQDSMKYF.

This chain uses TRBV7-2 with TRBJ1-1, with TRBD1 identical over 7 bases. The CDR3 covers 14 residues. V was clipped by 4 bases and J by 1 base; unmatched bases: 3. Germline CDR1 and CDR2: SGHTA and FQGNSA. The CDR3 here is CASSYRGGNTEAFF. CDR3 in DNA: TGTGCCAGCAGCTACAGGGGCGGGAACACTGAAGCTTTCTTT.

The chain couples TRBV7-9 to TRBJ1-1; D gene unclear. The V end was cut by 0 bases, the J end by 3 bases, with 8 bases between. Germline V gene data show CDR1 as SEHNR and CDR2 as FQNEAQ (reference sequence). The CDR3 runs to 14 residues. CDR3 sequence reads: CASSLAGGHTEAFF. The CDR3 region has the DNA TGTGCCAGCAGCTTAGCTGGAGGGCACACTGAAGCTTTCTTT.

DNA for the CDR3: TGTGCCACCAGCAGAGCAGGTTACCTGTTCTCTGGGGCCAACGTCCTGACTTTC. Encoded protein: CATSRAGYLFSGANVLTF. The chain joins TRBV15 to TRBJ2-6; D call uncertain. There are 18 residues in the CDR3. Trimming pared 1 base from V and 0 bases from J, leaving 13 bases between. Germline assignment: CDR1 LNHNV and CDR2 YYDKDF (reference sequence).

This sequence joins TRBV5-4 and TRBJ1-6, with TRBD1 matching 7 bases. CDR3 length: 15 amino acids. The junction had 6 bases not matched to a gene; V was cut back by 3 bases and J by 6 bases. Germline CDR1 reads SGHNT; CDR2 reads YYREEE (reference sequence). The CDR3 region has the DNA TGTGCCAGCAGCTCGGCCGGGACAGTTAATTCACCCCTCCACTTT. Protein sequence: CASSSAGTVNSPLHF. The complete variable domain, with remaining parts taken from reference TRBV5-4 and TRBJ1-6, reads ETGVTQSPTHLIKTRGQQVTLRCSSQSGHNTVSWYQQALGQGPQFIFQYYREEENGRGNFPPRFSGLQFPNYSSELNVNALELDDSALYLCASSSAGTVNSPLHFGNGTRLTVT.